The subject of this entry is one T cell receptor beta chain. Its antigen remains unidentified. The data stem from a study of T cell responses to AZD1222 COVID-19 vaccine. Study observations and caveats: Unmutated variant regions are reportedly the target of nearly half of TCRs that are spike-specific. Repertoires were obtained solely post-peak T cell response. Among those given AZD1222, only six or seven were seropositive at baseline.

V lost 3 bases to trimming and J lost 0 bases; unmatched junction nucleotides: 15. CDR1 SGHVS and CDR2 FNYEAQ come from the germline V gene. The CDR3 contains 20 residues. Libraries were prepared by immunoSEQ multiplex PCR; TCRdb keeps only in-frame clonotypes and omits some of them. The table records approximately 100,000 clones, about nine tenths of them present only once. The rearrangement uses TRBV7-6 and TRBJ2-3, with 10 bases fitting TRBD2. This receptor was obtained from an adult in good health. Sequences were derived from peripheral blood, sampled on day 0 of AZD1222 vaccination. In nucleotides, the CDR3 is TGTGCCAGCAGCTTCGTCACTAGCGGGGCGTTTCCCTTTAGCACAGATACGCAGTATTTT. It encodes CASSFVTSGAFPFSTDTQYF.